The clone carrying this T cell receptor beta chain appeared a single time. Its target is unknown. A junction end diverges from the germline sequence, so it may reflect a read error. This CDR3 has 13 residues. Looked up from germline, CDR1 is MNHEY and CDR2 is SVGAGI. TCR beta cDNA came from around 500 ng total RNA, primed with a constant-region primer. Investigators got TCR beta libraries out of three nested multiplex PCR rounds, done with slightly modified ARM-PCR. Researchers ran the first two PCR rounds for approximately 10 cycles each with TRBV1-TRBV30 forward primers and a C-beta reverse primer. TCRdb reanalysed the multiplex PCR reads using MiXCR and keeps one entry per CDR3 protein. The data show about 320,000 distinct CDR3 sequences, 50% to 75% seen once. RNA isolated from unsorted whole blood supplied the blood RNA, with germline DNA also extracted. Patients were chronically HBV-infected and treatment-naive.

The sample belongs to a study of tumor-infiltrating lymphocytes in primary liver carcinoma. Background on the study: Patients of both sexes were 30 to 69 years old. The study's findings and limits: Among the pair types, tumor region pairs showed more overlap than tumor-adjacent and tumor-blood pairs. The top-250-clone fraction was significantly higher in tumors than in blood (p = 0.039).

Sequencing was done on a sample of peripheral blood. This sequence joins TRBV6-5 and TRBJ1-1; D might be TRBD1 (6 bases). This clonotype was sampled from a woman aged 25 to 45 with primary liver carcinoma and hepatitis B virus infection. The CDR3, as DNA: TGTGCCAGTACTTCAAGGGGGGGGACTGAAGCTTCCTTT. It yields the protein CASTSRGGTEASF.